The present T cell receptor (beta chain) was sequenced within a study of regulatory T cells in long-lasting Graves disease. Construction of TCR beta libraries relied on iRepertoire HTBI primers and on Arm-PCR targeting CDR3 regions. As originally analysed: Spanning all samples, the identified segments comprised about 62 TRBV and some 15 TRBJ. MiXCR, applied by TCRdb to the multiplex PCR reads, yields one record per CDR3 protein. The V and J calls were determined by TCRdb, not by the authors. The sample lists some 450,000 distinct CDR3 sequences, about 17% seen once, with about 11% in the top ten. This sample's time point: newly diagnosed GD, antithyroid drugs for less than 3 months. Construction of the TCR library relied on RNA isolated from PBMCs. Graves' disease diagnosis followed American Thyroid Association guidelines. Germline V lookup: CDR1 KGHSH, CDR2 LQKENI. The CDR3 extends over 15 amino acids. Trimming at V came to 6 bases and at J to 8 bases, leaving 9 bases not matched to a gene.

This same sample was also part of a study on T cells in Graves' hyperthyroidism and ophthalmopathy. That report adds: A model of 13 V-J features distinguished ophthalmopathy from stable hyperthyroidism.

The gene calls are TRBV18 and TRBJ1-4; 10 bases line up with TRBD1. The input for sequencing was peripheral blood mononuclear cells (PBMCs), taken at new diagnosis, from a patient treated with antithyroid drugs. This clonotype originated in a woman under 40 with Graves disease. CDR3 bases: TGTGCCAGCTCCCCCCGACAGGGGGCGGAGGAAAAACTGTTTTTT. It translates to CASSPRQGAEEKLFF.